The clone carrying this T cell receptor beta chain was seen ten or more times. Its antigen is unknown. The CDR3 contains 15 residues. Germline values: CDR1 SGHTA, CDR2 FQGNSA. V gave up 4 bases and J gave up 5 bases; unmatched junction bases: 3. RNA transcripts were the template for amplifying TCR beta CDR3 regions. With the HTBI primer set, the TCR CDR3 went through a first round of RT-PCR. TCRdb itself ran the multiplex PCR reads through MiXCR, one entry per CDR3 protein. The table lists more than 300,000 distinct CDR3 sequences, around 13% of them singletons. These data originate in a study of T cells in Graves' hyperthyroidism and ophthalmopathy. General study points: Researchers found most expanded thyroid clonotypes above 0.001 in blood as well. Ophthalmopathy onset followed model prediction by a median about seven months.

Lactation, pregnancy, other autoimmune disease or uncontrolled infection excluded patients. The PBMCs were taken from approximately 9 ml of fresh peripheral blood. Sequencing used blood. This clonotype originated in a woman younger than 45 with Graves' ophthalmopathy. The chain joins TRBV7-2 to TRBJ2-1; 12 bases map to TRBD2. The CDR3 protein is CASSSTSGGHNEQFF. CDR3 DNA: TGTGCCAGCAGCTCGACTAGCGGGGGCCACAATGAGCAGTTCTTC.